The T cell receptor (beta chain) under discussion was sequenced for a study of CD8+CD57+ T cells in acquired aplastic anemia (dated by TCRdb to the late 2010s). Some background on the complete study: On average, sorted CD4+ and CD8+ cells yielded 2.5 to 3.5 ug of extracted DNA, with a range of about 0.19 to 30 ug. An average of around 10 million reads for CD4+ cells and 12 million or so reads for CD8+ cells was obtained from healthy donor samples.

In this study, sorted CD4+ and CD8+ T cells from the blood of healthy subjects and of severe aplastic anemia patients had their TCR repertoires deep-sequenced. Ficoll-Paque density gradient centrifugation was used to isolate peripheral blood mononuclear cells. Before DNA extraction, CD4+ and CD8+ T cells were sorted by FACS or by magnetic beads. Study-level results and caveats: Fewer than 35 CD8+ CDR3 sequences were found to be shared between patients and controls, but these sequences appeared to be highly expressed in patients and within the immunodominant clones of the patients. Patients and healthy controls showed no significant difference in CD8+ Simpson's diversity (P=0.060).

Between the V and J ends, shortened by 4 bases and 5 bases respectively, the junction contains 18 bases. CDR1 and CDR2, looked up from the germline V gene, are SGDLS and YYNGEE. The CDR3 holds 15 amino acids from the cysteine to the phenylalanine. Only CDR3 DNA remains: 45 bases, in frame from the first base. Profiling of TCR beta VDJ combinations and CDR3 sequences used genomic DNA as the template. TCR repertoire sequencing was run on an Illumina HiSeq 2000. The original pipeline was this. TRBV/TRBJ rearrangement plots, CDR3 size and DJ length profiles, and Simpson's diversity index were used to assess repertoires. The immunodominant clone was defined as the most abundant DNA sequence in deep sequencing data. CDR3 amino acid sequences were checked for sharing across subjects and were also compared against the VDJdb database and published repertoires. TCRdb itself trimmed the public reads at Q25 with fastp, ran MiXCR and retained productive beta chains. Entries that share a CDR3 protein sequence are merged under the most common genes and DNA. TCRdb, not the authors, supplied the V and J calls. The sample has some 210,000 distinct CDR3 sequences on record, approximately 60% of them singletons. Of the sample, 25% to 30% is held by the ten largest clones.

A note on this clonotype: The antigen it binds to is not known. It has no much larger one-base neighbor in the sample; base qualities were not kept.

The chain employs TRBV9 and TRBJ1-1; the D segment could be TRBD1, given 5 matching bases. This TCR was sampled from a human donor in good health. Sequencing was carried out using sorted CD4+, CD8+, or CD8+CD57+ T cells (not recorded which) from PBMCs. The base sequence is TGTGCCAGCAGCCCTACGACTGGGACGAGGACTGAAGCTTTCTTT. Its coded protein is CASSPTTGTRTEAFF.